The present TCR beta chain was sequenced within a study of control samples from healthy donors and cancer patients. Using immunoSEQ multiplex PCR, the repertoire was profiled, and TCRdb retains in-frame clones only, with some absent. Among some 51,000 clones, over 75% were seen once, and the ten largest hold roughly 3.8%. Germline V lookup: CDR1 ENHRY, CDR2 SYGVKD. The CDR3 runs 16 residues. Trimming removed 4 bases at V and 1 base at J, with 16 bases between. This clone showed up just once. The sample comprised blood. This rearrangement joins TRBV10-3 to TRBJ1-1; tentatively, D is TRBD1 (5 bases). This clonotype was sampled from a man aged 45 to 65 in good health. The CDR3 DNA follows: TGTGCCATCAGTGTACCGGGGACCGGGAGGAACACTGAAGCTTTCTTT. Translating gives CAISVPGTGRNTEAFF.